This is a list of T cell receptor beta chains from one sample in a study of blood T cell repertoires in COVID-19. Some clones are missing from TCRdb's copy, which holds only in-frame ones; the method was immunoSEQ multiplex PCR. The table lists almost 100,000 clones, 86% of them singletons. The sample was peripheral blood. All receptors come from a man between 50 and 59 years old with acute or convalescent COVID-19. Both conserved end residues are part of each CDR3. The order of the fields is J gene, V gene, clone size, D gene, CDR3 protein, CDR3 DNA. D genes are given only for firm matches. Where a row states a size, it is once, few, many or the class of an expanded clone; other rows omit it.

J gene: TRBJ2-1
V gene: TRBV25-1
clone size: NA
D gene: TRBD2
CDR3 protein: CASIGSGTRRNNEQFF
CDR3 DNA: TGTGCCAGCATAGGGTCCGGGACTAGGAGAAACAATGAGCAGTTCTTC

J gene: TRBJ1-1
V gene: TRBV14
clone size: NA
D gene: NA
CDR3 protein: CASSLDRNTEAFF
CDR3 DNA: TGTGCCAGCAGCCTCGACAGGAACACTGAAGCTTTCTTT

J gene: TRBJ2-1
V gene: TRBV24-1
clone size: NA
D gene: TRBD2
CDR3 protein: CATQGTSRRYNEQFF
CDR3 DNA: TGTGCCACCCAGGGGACTAGCAGGCGGTACAATGAGCAGTTCTTC

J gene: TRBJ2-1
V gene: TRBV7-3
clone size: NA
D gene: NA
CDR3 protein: CASSFGGYPNEQFF
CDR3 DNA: TGTGCCAGCAGCTTTGGGGGCTATCCCAATGAGCAGTTCTTC

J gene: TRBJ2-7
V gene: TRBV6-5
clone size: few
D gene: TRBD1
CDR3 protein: CASSSDRGSYEQYF
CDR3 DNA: TGTGCCAGCAGTTCTGACAGGGGGTCCTACGAGCAGTACTTC

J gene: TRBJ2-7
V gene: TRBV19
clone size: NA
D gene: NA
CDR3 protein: CASRGSSSYEQYF
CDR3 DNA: TGTGCCAGCCGAGGATCCAGCTCCTACGAGCAGTACTTC

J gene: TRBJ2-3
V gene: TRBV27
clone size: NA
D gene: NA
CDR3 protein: CASSFTAGYADTQYF
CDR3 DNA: TGTGCCAGCAGTTTCACCGCGGGATACGCAGATACGCAGTATTTT

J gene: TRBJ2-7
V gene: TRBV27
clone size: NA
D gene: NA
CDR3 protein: CASRKTAYEQYF
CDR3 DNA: TGTGCCAGCAGGAAGACAGCCTACGAGCAGTACTTC

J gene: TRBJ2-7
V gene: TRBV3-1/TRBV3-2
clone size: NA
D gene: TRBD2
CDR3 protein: CASSQGLAGVRGSYEQYF
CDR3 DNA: TGTGCCAGCAGCCAGGGACTAGCGGGAGTACGAGGGTCCTACGAGCAGTACTTC

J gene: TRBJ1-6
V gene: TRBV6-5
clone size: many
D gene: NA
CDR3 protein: CATRRGENSPLHF
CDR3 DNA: TGTGCCACCCGGAGGGGAGAGAATTCACCCCTCCACTTT

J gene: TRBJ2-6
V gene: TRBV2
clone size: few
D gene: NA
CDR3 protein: CASSVGGAGANVLTF
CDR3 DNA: TGTGCCAGCAGTGTAGGAGGGGCTGGGGCCAACGTCCTGACTTTC

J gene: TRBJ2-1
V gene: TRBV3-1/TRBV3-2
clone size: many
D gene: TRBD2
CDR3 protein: CASSPRTSGSGNEQFF
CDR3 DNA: TGTGCCAGCAGCCCCCGGACTAGCGGGAGCGGCAATGAGCAGTTCTTC

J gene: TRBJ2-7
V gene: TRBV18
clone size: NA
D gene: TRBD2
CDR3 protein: CASSLSSGRGSYEQYF
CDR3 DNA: TGTGCCAGCTCCCTCTCTAGCGGGAGGGGCTCCTACGAGCAGTACTTC

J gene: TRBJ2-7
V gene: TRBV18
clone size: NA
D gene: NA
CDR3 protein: CASSRLPEGPEQYF
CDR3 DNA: TGTGCCAGCTCACGCCTCCCCGAGGGCCCTGAGCAGTACTTC

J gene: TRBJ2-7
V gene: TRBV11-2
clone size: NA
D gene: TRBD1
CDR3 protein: CASSHPDRADAYEQYF
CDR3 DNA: TGTGCCAGCAGCCACCCGGACAGGGCGGACGCCTACGAGCAGTACTTC

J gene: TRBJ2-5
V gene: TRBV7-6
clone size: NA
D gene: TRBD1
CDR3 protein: CASSLSRGRRETQYF
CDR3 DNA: TGTGCCAGCAGCTTAAGCAGGGGGCGACGAGAGACCCAGTACTTC

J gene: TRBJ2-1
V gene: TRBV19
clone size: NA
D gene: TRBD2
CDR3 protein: CAASGSNYNEQFF
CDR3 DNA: TGTGCCGCTAGCGGGAGTAACTACAATGAGCAGTTCTTC

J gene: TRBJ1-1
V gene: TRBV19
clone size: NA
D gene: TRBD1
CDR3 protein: CASTPDRAGNTEAFF
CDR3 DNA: TGTGCCAGTACCCCGGACAGGGCAGGAAACACTGAAGCTTTCTTT

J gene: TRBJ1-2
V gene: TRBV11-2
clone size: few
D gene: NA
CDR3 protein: CASSLGHQAYGYTF
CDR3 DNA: TGTGCCAGCAGCTTGGGACACCAAGCTTATGGCTACACCTTC

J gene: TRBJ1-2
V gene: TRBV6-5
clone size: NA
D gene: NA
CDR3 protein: CASSSSYGYTF
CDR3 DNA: TGTGCCAGCAGTTCTAGCTATGGCTACACCTTC

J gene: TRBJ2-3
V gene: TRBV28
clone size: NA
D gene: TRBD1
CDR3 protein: CASSLGTGWTDTQYF
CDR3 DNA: TGTGCCAGCAGTTTAGGGACAGGATGGACAGATACGCAGTATTTT

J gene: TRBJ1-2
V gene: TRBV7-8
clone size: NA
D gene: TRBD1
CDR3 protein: CASSEGQGGLTGYGYTF
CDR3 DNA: TGTGCCAGCAGCGAGGGACAGGGCGGACTAACAGGCTATGGCTACACCTTC

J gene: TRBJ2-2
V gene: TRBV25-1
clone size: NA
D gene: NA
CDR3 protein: CATSEGGELFF
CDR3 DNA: TGTGCCACCTCAGAGGGTGGGGAGCTGTTTTTT

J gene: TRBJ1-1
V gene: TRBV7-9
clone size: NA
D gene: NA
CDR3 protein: CASSFAYTGEAFF
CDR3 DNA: TGTGCCAGCAGCTTTGCATATACAGGAGAAGCTTTCTTT

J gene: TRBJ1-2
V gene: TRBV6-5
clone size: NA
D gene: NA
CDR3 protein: CASSPGPNYGYTF
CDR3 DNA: TGTGCCAGCAGTCCAGGCCCTAACTATGGCTACACCTTC

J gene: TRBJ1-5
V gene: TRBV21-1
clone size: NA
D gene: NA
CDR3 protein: CASSNETVSHSNQPQHF
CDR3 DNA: TGTGCCAGCAGCAACGAGACAGTTTCGCATAGCAATCAGCCCCAGCATTTT

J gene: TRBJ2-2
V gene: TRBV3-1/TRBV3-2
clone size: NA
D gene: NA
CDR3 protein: CASSRGTSRAEELFF
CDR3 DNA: TGTGCCAGCAGCCGCGGGACCTCCCGTGCAGAGGAGCTGTTTTTT

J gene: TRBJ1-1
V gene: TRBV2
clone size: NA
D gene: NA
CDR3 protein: CASSEGRDTEAFF
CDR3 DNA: TGTGCCAGCAGTGAGGGGCGCGACACTGAAGCTTTCTTT

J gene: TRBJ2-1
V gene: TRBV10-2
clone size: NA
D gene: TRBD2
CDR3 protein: CASRVAGGNEQFF
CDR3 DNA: TGCGCCAGCAGAGTAGCGGGAGGCAATGAGCAGTTCTTC

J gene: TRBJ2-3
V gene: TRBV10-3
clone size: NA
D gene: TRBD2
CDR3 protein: CASSGTSGIGSTDTQYF
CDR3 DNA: TGTGCCTCTTCCGGGACTAGCGGGATAGGGAGCACAGATACGCAGTATTTT

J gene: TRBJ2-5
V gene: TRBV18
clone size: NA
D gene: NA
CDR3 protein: CASSPGSRETQYF
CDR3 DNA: TGTGCCAGCTCACCAGGGAGCCGGGAGACCCAGTACTTC

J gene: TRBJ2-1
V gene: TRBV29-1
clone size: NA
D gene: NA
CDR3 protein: CSVVGARLIEQFF
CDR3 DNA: TGCAGCGTTGTTGGTGCTAGATTAATCGAGCAGTTCTTC

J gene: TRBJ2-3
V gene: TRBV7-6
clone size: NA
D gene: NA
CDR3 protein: CASSRGGSVGDTQYF
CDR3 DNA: TGTGCCAGTTCCCGGGGAGGTAGCGTGGGAGATACGCAGTATTTT

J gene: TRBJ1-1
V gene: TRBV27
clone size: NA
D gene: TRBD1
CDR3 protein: CASRPNDRGRRTEAFF
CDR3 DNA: TGTGCCAGCAGACCAAACGACAGGGGTAGAAGAACTGAAGCTTTCTTT

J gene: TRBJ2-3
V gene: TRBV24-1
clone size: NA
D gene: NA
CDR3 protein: CATSDFGDTQYF
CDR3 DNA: TGTGCCACCAGTGATTTCGGGGATACGCAGTATTTT

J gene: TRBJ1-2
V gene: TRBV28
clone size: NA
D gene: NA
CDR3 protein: CASSTSYGYTF
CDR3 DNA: TGTGCCAGCAGCACAAGTTATGGCTACACCTTC

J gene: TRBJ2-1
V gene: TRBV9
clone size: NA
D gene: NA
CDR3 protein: CASSVTPGTRYNEQFF
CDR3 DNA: TGTGCCAGCAGCGTAACCCCCGGGACTCGTTACAATGAGCAGTTCTTC

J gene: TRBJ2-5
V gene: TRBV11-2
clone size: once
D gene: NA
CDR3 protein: CASSRARSAGIPETQYF
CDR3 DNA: TGTGCCAGCAGCCGCGCCCGGTCCGCGGGAATTCCAGAGACCCAGTACTTC

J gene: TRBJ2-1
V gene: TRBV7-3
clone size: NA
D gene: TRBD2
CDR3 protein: CASSLGSAGGGNEQFF
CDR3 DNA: TGTGCCAGCAGCTTGGGTTCAGCGGGAGGAGGGAATGAGCAGTTCTTC

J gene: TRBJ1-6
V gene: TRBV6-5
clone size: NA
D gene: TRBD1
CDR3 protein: CASSYGTGAQASPLHF
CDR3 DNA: TGTGCCAGCAGTTACGGGACAGGGGCGCAGGCTTCACCCCTCCACTTT

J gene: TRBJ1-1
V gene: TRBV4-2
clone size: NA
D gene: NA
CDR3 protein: CASSQPNLGQNTEAFF
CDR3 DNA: TGTGCCAGCAGCCAACCGAACCTGGGACAGAACACTGAAGCTTTCTTT

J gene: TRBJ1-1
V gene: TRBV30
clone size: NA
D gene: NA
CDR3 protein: CAWSQSWSTEAFF
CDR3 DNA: TGTGCCTGGAGTCAATCCTGGAGCACTGAAGCTTTCTTT

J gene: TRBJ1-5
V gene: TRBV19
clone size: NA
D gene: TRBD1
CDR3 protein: CASRLGQVNQPQHF
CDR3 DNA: TGTGCCAGTAGACTGGGACAGGTAAATCAGCCCCAGCATTTT

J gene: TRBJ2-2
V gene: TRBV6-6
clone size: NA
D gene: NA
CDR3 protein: CASSGRQAANTGELFF
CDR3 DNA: TGTGCCAGCAGTGGGAGACAGGCGGCGAACACCGGGGAGCTGTTTTTT

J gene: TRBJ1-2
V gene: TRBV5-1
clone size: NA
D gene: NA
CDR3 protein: CASSSKQGLGYTF
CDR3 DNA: TGCGCCAGCAGCTCCAAACAGGGCTTAGGCTACACCTTC

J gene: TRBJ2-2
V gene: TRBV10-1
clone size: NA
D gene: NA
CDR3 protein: CASSEMRVVVPGELFF
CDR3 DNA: TGCGCCAGCAGTGAGATGAGGGTGGTAGTACCCGGGGAGCTGTTTTTT

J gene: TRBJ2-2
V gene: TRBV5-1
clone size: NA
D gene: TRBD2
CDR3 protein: CASSPTPQRETLGELFF
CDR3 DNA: TGCGCCAGCAGCCCCACCCCCCAGCGGGAGACCCTCGGGGAGCTGTTTTTT

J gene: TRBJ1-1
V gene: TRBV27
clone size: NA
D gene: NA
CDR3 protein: CASMRVYKGRHTEAFF
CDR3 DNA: TGTGCCAGCATGAGGGTATATAAGGGTCGTCATACTGAAGCTTTCTTT

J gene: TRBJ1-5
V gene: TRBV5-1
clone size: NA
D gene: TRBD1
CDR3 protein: CASSVEGQGRQPQHF
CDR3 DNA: TGCGCCAGCAGCGTCGAAGGACAGGGAAGGCAGCCCCAGCATTTT

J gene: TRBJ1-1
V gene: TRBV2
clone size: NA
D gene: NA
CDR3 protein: CASSSNGNTEAFF
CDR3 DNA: TGTGCCAGCAGTTCCAACGGGAACACTGAAGCTTTCTTT

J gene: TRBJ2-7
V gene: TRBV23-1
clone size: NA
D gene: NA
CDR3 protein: CASSLLGSDFEQYF
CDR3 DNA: TGCGCCAGCAGTCTACTAGGGTCAGACTTCGAGCAGTACTTC